A single sample is the source of the 27 T cell receptor beta chains below, sequenced in a study of T and B cells in COVID-19 patients. BIOMED2 TRB-A/B primer pools were used in multiplex TRB PCR. TCRdb redid the calling of the multiplex PCR reads with MiXCR, one entry per CDR3 protein. This table holds around 6,500 distinct CDR3 sequences, over 25% found once. Each TRB amplification used about 220-500 ng of genomic DNA from blood. Specimen: blood. All receptors derive from a human donor with active COVID-19.

This clonotype is medium-sized (0.01 to 0.1%) by share. This CDR3 reads CASSTSGGFWEKLFF. CDR3 nucleotide sequence: TGTGCCAGTTCCACTAGCGGGGGGTTTTGGGAAAAACTGTTTTTT. V is TRBV19 and J is TRBJ1-4; possible D gene TRBD1, 5 bases. Germline CDR1 is LNHDA and CDR2 is SQIVND (reference sequence). Trimming cost V 8 bases and J 8 bases, with 21 bases left between them. The CDR3 consists of 15 residues.

The chain employs TRBV7-2 and TRBJ2-3; 8 nucleotides align to TRBD2. This CDR3 has 17 residues. The J segment lost 4 bases and the V segment lost 4 bases, leaving 13 bases of the junction unmatched. Per germline, CDR1 SGHTA and CDR2 FQGNSA. CDR3 nucleotide sequence: TGTGCCAGCAGCTCCAGACTTGCGGGGGGCCGGGCAGATACGCAGTATTTT. This sequence encodes CASSSRLAGGRADTQYF.

J is TRBJ1-6 and V is TRBV4-3; D is uncertain. CDR3 size: 18 residues. The germline gives CDR1 LGHNA, CDR2 YSLEER. Trimming pared 0 bases from V and 0 bases from J, leaving 12 bases between. CDR3 loop: CASSQDPAGSSYNSPLHF. For the CDR3, the DNA is TGCGCCAGCAGCCAAGATCCGGCAGGCAGCTCCTATAATTCACCCCTCCACTTT.

This clonotype is categorized as large (0.1 to 1%). This chain connects TRBV29-1 to TRBJ2-1; no reliable D call. V was cut by 3 bases and J by 0 bases, with 9 bases left in between. This CDR3 is 14 amino acids long. Germline V gives CDR1 SQVTM, CDR2 ANQGSEA. Here the CDR3 reads CSVDLGFSYNEQFF. The CDR3 coding sequence is TGCAGCGTTGACCTCGGGTTCTCCTACAATGAGCAGTTCTTC.

This clonotype turned up a few times. CDR3 DNA sequence: TGTGCCAGCAGTTACAGGGGGCATTACAATGAGCAGTTCTTC. It encodes CASSYRGHYNEQFF. The J gene is TRBJ2-1, the V gene TRBV28, with 9 positions matching TRBD1. V was pared by 4 bases and J by 4 bases, with 2 bases of the junction left unmatched. Looked up from germline, CDR1 is MDHEN and CDR2 is SYDVKM. CDR3 length: 14 amino acids.

This clonotype is termed medium-sized. This chain uses TRBV27 with TRBJ1-2; 9 nucleotides match TRBD1. In germline, CDR1 is MNHEY, CDR2 SMNVEV (reference sequence). Trimming at V came to 0 bases and at J to 7 bases, leaving 6 bases not matched to a gene. The CDR3 sequence is 15 residues long. This CDR3 reads CASSLSNRGLAGYTF. CDR3 nucleotide sequence: TGTGCCAGCAGTTTATCGAACAGGGGGCTGGCTGGCTACACCTTC.

In regard to this clonotype: The junction does not match germline at one end; this may be a read error. The CDR3 DNA is TGTGCCAGCTGCCAAGGAGGGGGGGAGACCCAGTACTTC. It yields the protein CASCQGGGETQYF. V and J are TRBV14 and TRBJ2-5, with D perhaps assigned TRBD1 or TRBD2 (6 bases each). The CDR3 is 13 residues long. Germline V lookup: CDR1 SGHDN, CDR2 FVKESK. Looking up the rest from reference TRBV14 and TRBJ2-5 gives the full variable domain: EAGVTQFPSHSVIEKGQTVTLRCDPISGHDNLYWYRRVMGKEIKFLLHFVKESKQDESGMPNNRFLAERTGGTYSTLKVQPAELEDSGVYFCASCQGGGETQYFGPGTRLLVL.

The V gene is TRBV20-1, the J gene TRBJ2-7; 9 nucleotides agree with TRBD2. V lost 2 bases to trimming and J lost 7 bases; unmatched junction nucleotides: 18. The CDR3 sequence is 17 residues long. Per the germline V gene, CDR1 is DFQATT and CDR2 is SNEGSKA (reference sequence). The CDR3 DNA reads TGCAGTGCTAGACCTTCCGGGGGCAGCGGGAGGATGTGGGAGCAGTACTTC. Residues: CSARPSGGSGRMWEQYF.

This clonotype is categorized as medium-sized. This chain connects TRBV19 to TRBJ2-7; tentative D call: TRBD1 (5 bases). The CDR3 is made up of 15 amino acids. Deletions cut 8 bases from V and 0 bases from J, with 17 bases between. Germline assignment: CDR1 LNHDA and CDR2 SQIVND (reference sequence). CDR3 amino acids: CASSIGQGHSYEQYF. Written as DNA, the CDR3 is TGTGCCAGTTCTATTGGACAAGGGCACTCCTACGAGCAGTACTTC.

The chain carries TRBV14 and TRBJ1-1; TRBD1 is a possible D gene (6 bases). Trimming shortened V by 4 bases and J by 9 bases, and 12 bases separated the two germline ends. The germline V gene has CDR1 SGHDN and CDR2 FVKESK. The CDR3 sequence is 12 residues long. CDR3 sequence reads: CASSRVTGKAFF. CDR3 bases: TGTGCCAGCAGCCGAGTCACAGGGAAAGCTTTCTTT.

A note on this clonotype: This may arise from a read error, as a much more abundant clone is one base away. The chain carries TRBV27 and TRBJ2-6, with TRBD1 matching 8 bases. The CDR3 extends over 20 amino acids. V shed 4 bases, J shed 0 bases, and the junction held 14 bases outside the gene matches. Germline V gives CDR1 MNHEY, CDR2 SMNVEV (reference sequence). CDR3 bases: TGTGCCAGCAGTTCATGGCCCCCGGACAGGGTATTCTCTGGGGCCAACGTCCTGACTTTC. Amino acid sequence: CASSSWPPDRVFSGANVLTF.

The genes are TRBV11-3 and TRBJ2-6; possible D gene TRBD1, 6 bases. This CDR3 has 18 amino acids. With 5 bases removed from V and 3 bases from J, the gap between germline ends came to 20 bases. CDR1 is SGHNT and CDR2 is YENEEA in the germline V gene. CDR3 residues: CASSLRGTFSGGANVLTF. The DNA of the CDR3 is TGTGCCAGCAGCCTAAGGGGGACGTTCTCGGGTGGGGCCAACGTCCTGACTTTC.

This clonotype turned up a few times. V and J are TRBV5-1 and TRBJ1-1, with TRBD1 matching over 8 bases. With V trimmed by 6 bases and J by 1 base, 5 bases remained unmatched. The CDR3 is 14 amino acids. Germline CDR1 is SGHRS and CDR2 is YFSETQ. The CDR3 region has the DNA TGCGCCAGCACACTAGGACAGGGGAACACTGAAGCTTTCTTT. Translated, it gives CASTLGQGNTEAFF.

This clonotype turned up a few times. The CDR3, as DNA: TGTGCCAGCAGCGCCCGACTAGCGGGAGTATTCCACGAGCAGTACTTC. Amino acid sequence: CASSARLAGVFHEQYF. The rearrangement joins TRBV7-2 to TRBJ2-7; TRBD2 aligns across 12 bases. After removal of 5 bases from V and 5 bases from J, the junction contained 10 bases not matched to a gene. The CDR3 runs 16 residues. Germline V CDR1 and CDR2: SGHTA, FQGNSA. Full variable domain (outside the CDR3, taken from reference TRBV7-2 and TRBJ2-7): GAGVSQSPSNKVTEKGKDVELRCDPISGHTALYWYRQSLGQGLEFLIYFQGNSAPDKSGLPSDRFSAERTGGSVSTLTIQRTQQEDSAVYLCASSARLAGVFHEQYFGPGTRLTVT.

This clonotype is labeled as medium-sized (0.01 to 0.1%). The chain recombines TRBV5-6 with TRBJ2-5; weak D call: TRBD1 (6 bases). The germline gives CDR1 SGHDT, CDR2 YYEEEE. The CDR3 spans 13 residues. V gave up 2 bases and J gave up 5 bases, with 10 bases separating them. CDR3 coding DNA: TGTGCCAGCAGCTTCAGGGGTGGTGAGACCCAGTACTTC. It encodes CASSFRGGETQYF.

The chain has TRBV27 and TRBJ2-5; 12 nucleotides line up with TRBD2. The V segment lost 6 bases and the J segment 3 bases; nucleotides outside the gene matches: 11. The CDR3 length is 17 residues. In germline, CDR1 is MNHEY, CDR2 SMNVEV (reference sequence). As DNA, the CDR3 is TGTGCCAGCAGGCCCGAACTCCTAGCGGGAGGGAAAGAGACCCAGTACTTC. It encodes CASRPELLAGGKETQYF.

The genes are TRBV11-3 and TRBJ1-1; possible D gene TRBD1, 5 bases. This CDR3 region has 17 residues. Germline lookup yields CDR1 SGHNT and CDR2 YENEEA. V lost 3 bases and J lost 1, with 18 bases in between. CDR3 DNA sequence: TGTGCCAGCAGCTTGGTTGCACCGGGACGAGAGAACACTGAAGCTTTCTTT. Translated: CASSLVAPGRENTEAFF.

The CDR3 spells CASSLIGGTGELFF. CDR3 nucleotides: TGTGCCAGCAGCTTAATCGGGGGGACCGGGGAGCTGTTTTTT. The chain couples TRBV11-3 to TRBJ2-2, with 7 bases that match TRBD2. The junction had 2 bases not matched to a gene; V was cut back by 2 bases and J by 5 bases. Germline V gene data show CDR1 as SGHNT and CDR2 as YENEEA. This CDR3 has 14 residues.

V and J are TRBV7-2 and TRBJ1-4; the D gene is possibly TRBD1 (5 bases). Germline CDR1 and CDR2: SGHTA and FQGNSA. This CDR3 is built from 15 residues. The ends were cut back, 5 bases at V and 0 bases at J, with 10 bases in the middle. This CDR3 is CASSPGGATNEKLFF. Written as DNA, the CDR3 is TGTGCCAGCAGCCCGGGGGGAGCAACTAATGAAAAACTGTTTTTT.

The chain carries TRBV11-2 and TRBJ2-1; 10 nucleotides agree with TRBD2. J was trimmed by 1 base and V by 5 bases; bases with no gene match: 5. CDR1 and CDR2 (germline): SGHAT, FQNNGV. The CDR3 covers 16 residues. The CDR3 coding sequence is TGTGCCAGCAGCCCGCTAGCGGGAGCTTCCTACAATGAGCAGTTCTTC. As protein: CASSPLAGASYNEQFF.

By share of the sample, this clonotype is medium-sized. The chain is built from TRBV30 and TRBJ2-5; TRBD2 might be the D (6 bases). This CDR3 contains 13 residues. CDR1 and CDR2 (germline): GTSNPN, SVGIG (reference sequence). Trimming removed 6 bases at V and 2 bases at J, with 13 bases between. As DNA, the CDR3 is TGTGCCTGTTACCGGGACTCACAAGAGACCCAGTACTTC. This encodes CACYRDSQETQYF.

The rearrangement uses TRBV10-1 and TRBJ2-1; the D is unclear. The germline CDR1 and CDR2 sequences are WNHNN and SYGVQD (reference sequence). There are 11 residues in the CDR3. Trimming left V 2 bases short and J 6 bases short, with 2 bases between. The CDR3 sequence: CASSETNEQFF. CDR3 DNA sequence: TGCGCCAGCAGTGAGACCAATGAGCAGTTCTTC.

The V and J genes are TRBV7-2 and TRBJ2-5; 16 bases map to TRBD2. This CDR3 spans 17 amino acids. Per the germline V gene, CDR1 is SGHTA and CDR2 is FQGNSA. V lost 5 bases, J lost 4 bases, and 7 bases stayed unmatched. The CDR3 protein is CASSAGTSGRAAETQYF. In DNA form, the CDR3 reads TGTGCCAGCAGCGCAGGGACTAGCGGGAGGGCGGCAGAGACCCAGTACTTC.

V is TRBV11-3 and J is TRBJ1-6, with 9 positions matching TRBD1. CDR1 is SGHNT, CDR2 YENEEA, per germline. V shed 7 bases, J shed 8 bases, and the junction held 6 bases outside the gene matches. The CDR3 contains 14 residues. CDR3: CASTLDRGDSPLHF. CDR3 in DNA: TGTGCCAGCACGCTCGACAGGGGGGATTCACCCCTCCACTTT.

The chain combines TRBV9 with TRBJ2-7; possibly TRBD2 for D (6 bases). With 3 bases removed from V and 2 bases from J, the gap between germline ends came to 15 bases. This CDR3 contains 15 residues. CDR1 is SGDLS and CDR2 is YYNGEE in the germline V gene. The CDR3 coding sequence is TGTGCCAGCAGCGCCAGTAGCGGAGCTACCTACGAGCAGTACTTC. Amino acids: CASSASSGATYEQYF.

The gene calls are TRBV6-5 and TRBJ1-2; a possible D gene is TRBD1 (6 bases). The V end lost 7 bases, the J end lost 4 bases, and 16 bases lay between the germline ends. Looked up from germline, CDR1 is MNHEY and CDR2 is SVGAGI. The CDR3 length is 14 residues. CDR3 loop: CASTQTGDPYGYTF. CDR3 DNA sequence: TGTGCCAGCACCCAGACAGGAGACCCCTATGGCTACACCTTC.

This clonotype is medium-sized (0.01 to 0.1%) by share. The chain links TRBV12-3 or TRBV12-4 to TRBJ2-7; D assignment may be TRBD1 or TRBD2 (7 bases each). The CDR3 length is 14 residues. V lost 6 bases and J 2 bases, leaving 14 bases between the germline ends. The CDR3 nucleotides are TGTGCCAGCAGAGGGCAGGGGGGGCCCTACGAGCAGTACTTC. This translates into CASRGQGGPYEQYF.